The T cell receptor beta chain described here comes from a study of blood T cell repertoires in COVID-19. Study details: Whether acute or convalescent, the COVID-19 samples came from the United States, Italy and Spain. Sources were T cells, B-cell-depleted T cells, or PBMCs; the material itself was cDNA or gDNA.

CDR3 length equals 15 residues. Germline lookup yields CDR1 MDHEN and CDR2 SYDVKM. V gave up 3 bases and J gave up 2 bases, with 14 bases separating them. In the original processing: Counts of nucleated cells, estimated from reference gene primer amplification, were obtained. Assay: immunoSEQ multiplex PCR; the TCRdb copy retains only in-frame clones and omits some. V and J calls plus clone size are reproduced from that table; the DNA served to infer D and trimming. The repertoire consists of about 180,000 clones, with 70% to 90% occurring once and the leading ten covering 3.5% to 4.5%. The sequenced material came from peripheral blood. The origin of this receptor is a woman aged 25 to 39 with acute or convalescent COVID-19. V and J are TRBV28 and TRBJ2-7; a possible D gene is TRBD2 (6 bases). The CDR3: CASSFVGGKAYEQYF. The CDR3 bases are TGTGCCAGCAGTTTTGTGGGCGGGAAAGCCTACGAGCAGTACTTC.